This entry is about one TCR beta chain. Its antigen is as yet unknown. The data were taken from a study of graft-versus-host responses after intestinal transplantation. Study in general: Those transplanted obtained multivisceral, liver-intestinal, or isolated intestinal grafts.

Study results and limitations: Recipient bone marrow held GvH clones, some seen earlier in ileum or blood. Declines in HvG clones occurring early post-transplant were associated with peak circulating GvH clone levels.

Trimming pared 2 bases from V and 3 bases from J, leaving 8 bases between. The CDR3 spans 14 residues. CDR1 is MNHEY and CDR2 is SMNVEV in the germline V gene (reference sequence). The method was immunoSEQ multiplex PCR; TCRdb's version includes in-frame clones alone and lacks a portion of them. The sample lists tens of thousands of clones, around 90% occurring once. The TCR comes from a human donor who received an intestinal transplant. Specimen: unstimulated CD8+ T cells sorted from spleen or lymph node cells, collected before intestinal transplant. This sequence joins TRBV27 and TRBJ2-1; tentatively, D is TRBD2 (6 bases). The CDR3 is CASSLVGLYNEQFF. The DNA for the CDR3 is TGTGCCAGCAGTTTAGTGGGACTCTACAATGAGCAGTTCTTC.